This T cell receptor (beta chain) was profiled in a study of blood T cells in healthy people across ages. Primed by a sample-barcoded 5' primer and a J-beta primer mix, a second PCR proceeded for about 6 to 12 cycles. TCRdb reprocessed the 5' RACE reads with MiXCR, giving one entry per CDR3 protein. Of about 640,000 distinct CDR3 sequences in the sample, around three fifths are singletons; the top ten hold about two fifths. Germline lookup yields CDR1 LGHDT and CDR2 YNNKEL (reference sequence). The CDR3 extends over 15 amino acids. The sample taken for sequencing was blood. This TCR was sampled from a man aged 55 to 69 in good health. The chain employs TRBV3-1 and TRBJ2-5, with 7 bases aligning to TRBD1. The last part of the DNA fits TRBJ2-7 better; the J call may be wrong. The CDR3 coding sequence is TGTGCCAGCAGCCCCCACAGGGGTGGCGTTAACGAGCAGTACTTC. This translates into CASSPHRGGVNEQYF.